The 20 T cell receptor beta chains in this list originate from one sample, sequenced in a study of shared clonotypes between healthy human individuals. This table comes from immunoSEQ multiplex PCR, and its TCRdb copy is limited to in-frame clones, with some not included. This sample has over 700,000 clones; 72% occur once, and the top ten carry under 2%. Sequenced input: memory CD4+ T cells sorted from blood. Subset described: CD45RA-negative fraction. The receptors derive from a woman aged 30 to 39 in good health.

This clone was observed once. The V gene is TRBV11-2, the J gene TRBJ1-5, with 7 positions matching TRBD1. CDR3 length: 13 residues. J gave up 4 bases and V 3 bases, and 0 bases lay outside the gene matches. CDR1 and CDR2 (germline): SGHAT, FQNNGV. In nucleotides, the CDR3 is TGTGCCAGCAGCTTGACAGGGAATCAGCCCCAGCATTTT. Amino acids: CASSLTGNQPQHF.

This chain links TRBV5-1 with TRBJ2-3; 10 bases are shared with TRBD2. The V segment lost 1 base and the J segment 2 bases; nucleotides outside the gene matches: 4. The CDR3 sequence is 16 residues long. Per germline, CDR1 SGHRS and CDR2 YFSETQ. The CDR3: CASSLRSGRNTDTQYF. CDR3 coding DNA: TGCGCCAGCAGCTTGCGTAGCGGGAGGAACACAGATACGCAGTATTTT.

The sample holds one count of this clone. V gene TRBV29-1 combines with J gene TRBJ2-1, with 7 bases aligning to TRBD1. This CDR3 contains 13 residues. From germline, CDR1 is SQVTM and CDR2 ANQGSEA. The ends lost 7 bases at V and 0 bases at J; junction bases unmatched: 3. The CDR3 region has the DNA TGCAGCGCGACAGGGAGCTCCTACAATGAGCAGTTCTTC. Its protein product is CSATGSSYNEQFF.

The V and J genes are TRBV5-1 and TRBJ1-2; D might be TRBD1 (5 bases). V was trimmed by 4 bases and J by 8 bases, leaving 18 bases between them. The CDR3 sequence is 14 residues long. The V gene's germline CDR1 is SGHRS and CDR2 YFSETQ. CDR3 sequence: CASSRGDVMEGYTF. DNA of the CDR3: TGCGCCAGCAGCCGAGGGGACGTTATGGAGGGCTACACCTTC.

The rearrangement links TRBV28 to TRBJ1-1; TRBD1 is a possible D gene (5 bases). Trimming took 7 bases from V and 0 from J, leaving 15 bases between them. This CDR3 is 15 amino acids long. Germline V lookup: CDR1 MDHEN, CDR2 SYDVKM. The CDR3 sequence is CASTGPRLLNTEAFF. CDR3 sequence (DNA): TGTGCCAGCACAGGGCCCCGACTTCTGAACACTGAAGCTTTCTTT.

This clone was counted between two and nine times. CDR3 region: CSVVYLWDTGELFF. The CDR3 coding sequence is TGCAGCGTTGTCTACCTGTGGGACACCGGGGAGCTGTTTTTT. The chain links TRBV29-1 to TRBJ2-2; no clear D. The CDR3 has 14 residues. Germline CDR1 and CDR2: SQVTM and ANQGSEA. The V end was cut by 4 bases, the J end by 3 bases, with 12 bases between.

Remarks on this clone: Other DNA sequences in this specimen translate into the identical CDR3. The V gene is TRBV10-1, the J gene TRBJ1-5; D not resolved. The CDR3 covers 12 residues. The V end was cut by 4 bases, the J end by 4 bases, with 5 bases between. Germline CDR1 is WNHNN and CDR2 is SYGVQD (reference sequence). This chain's CDR3 is CASSAGNQPQHF. CDR3 DNA: TGCGCCAGCAGTGCAGGAAATCAGCCCCAGCATTTT.

There are many counts of this clone. Distinct nucleotide sequences in the sample also encode this CDR3. The rearrangement joins TRBV27 to TRBJ2-6, with no clear D. CDR1 and CDR2 (germline): MNHEY, SMNVEV (reference sequence). The CDR3 is 15 amino acids. V was cut by 3 bases and J by 2 bases, with 8 bases left in between. The CDR3 here is CASSLWGTGANVLTF. CDR3 coding DNA: TGTGCCAGCAGTTTGTGGGGTACTGGGGCCAACGTCCTGACTTTC.

On this clone itself: Relative to the germline gene, one junction end is altered; a read error may explain this. The chain carries TRBV7-2 and TRBJ2-1; D not certain. This CDR3 spans 13 amino acids. Per the germline V gene, CDR1 is SGHTA and CDR2 is FQGNSA. The CDR3 DNA follows: TGTGCCAGCAGCTCAACGAACTACTATGAGCAGTTCTTC. Translated: CASSSTNYYEQFF.

In nucleotides, the CDR3 is TGCAGTGCCGACAGGAACTACGAGCAGTACTTC. This sequence encodes CSADRNYEQYF. The chain recombines TRBV20-1 with TRBJ2-7, with D possibly being TRBD1 (6 bases). CDR1 is DFQATT and CDR2 is SNEGSKA in the germline V gene (reference sequence). V dropped 6 bases and J dropped 3 bases, with 9 bases sitting between them. The CDR3 is 11 residues long.

This clone was counted once. V is TRBV27 and J is TRBJ1-1; D uncertain. The CDR3 contains 14 residues. Trimming shortened V by 6 bases and J by 1 base, and 12 bases separated the two germline ends. Germline V lookup: CDR1 MNHEY, CDR2 SMNVEV (reference sequence). Written as DNA, the CDR3 is TGTGCCAGCAGGCCTCGGGGAGCGAACACTGAAGCTTTCTTT. This sequence encodes CASRPRGANTEAFF.

V usage is TRBV5-6 and J usage is TRBJ2-7; 7 nucleotides line up with TRBD2. The CDR3 consists of 13 residues. J lost 6 bases, V lost 0 bases, and 3 bases had no gene match. Germline CDR1 SGHDT, CDR2 YYEEEE. CDR3 DNA: TGTGCCAGCAGCTTGGGACTAGCTCTCGAGCAGTACTTC. It codes for CASSLGLALEQYF.

This chain connects TRBV28 to TRBJ2-6, with D unresolved. CDR1 MDHEN and CDR2 SYDVKM come from the germline V gene. The V and J ends lost 2 bases and 0 bases respectively, with 14 bases between them. This CDR3 has 18 residues. CDR3 DNA: TGTGCCAGCAGTTTAAGGGTCGGCAGGAGCTCTGGGGCCAACGTCCTGACTTTC. Translation gives CASSLRVGRSSGANVLTF.

DNA for the CDR3: TGTGCCACCAGCAGTCCAGGGGCGGCTGGAAACACCATATATTTT. Translated, it gives CATSSPGAAGNTIYF. The rearrangement uses TRBV15 and TRBJ1-3; tentatively, D is TRBD1 (6 bases). Between the trimmed V and J ends, which lost 3 bases and 2 bases, there was a span of 11 bases. This CDR3 is 15 amino acids long. CDR1 and CDR2 (germline): LNHNV, YYDKDF (reference sequence). The full variable domain, in which reference TRBV15 and TRBJ1-3 provide the parts outside the CDR3, is DAMVIQNPRYQVTQFGKPVTLSCSQTLNHNVMYWYQQKSSQAPKLLFHYYDKDFNNEADTPDNFQSRRPNTSFCFLDIRSPGLGDTAMYLCATSSPGAAGNTIYFGEGSWLTVV.

The gene calls are TRBV4-1 and TRBJ2-7; 7 nucleotides match TRBD1. J gave up 4 bases and V 0 bases, and 18 bases lay outside the gene matches. There are 19 residues in the CDR3. Germline V lookup: CDR1 MGHRA, CDR2 YSYEKL. The DNA for the CDR3 is TGCGCCAGCAGCCAAGATCTATTCTTAGGGACAGATTTACATTACGAGCAGTACTTC. It yields the protein CASSQDLFLGTDLHYEQYF.

The sample holds one count of this clone. Other DNA sequences in the same sample also yield this CDR3. This sequence joins TRBV28 and TRBJ1-1; D remains ambiguous. The V end was cut by 3 bases, the J end by 2 bases, with 10 bases between. This CDR3 contains 14 residues. Germline loops: CDR1 MDHEN, CDR2 SYDVKM. CDR3: CASSLVTANTEAFF. In DNA form, the CDR3 reads TGTGCCAGCAGTTTGGTAACAGCCAACACTGAAGCTTTCTTT.

This clone appeared a few times. The chain carries TRBV10-3 and TRBJ2-1, with 12 bases that match TRBD2. The CDR3 loop spans 15 amino acids. CDR1 ENHRY and CDR2 SYGVKD come from the germline V gene. V dropped 9 bases and J dropped 9; count of bases not matched to a gene: 12. The CDR3 DNA reads as TGTGCCATAGGACTAGCGGGACCGCCTGGGGGTGAGCAGTTCTTC. The encoded protein is CAIGLAGPPGGEQFF.

This clone was seen a few times. The rearrangement uses TRBV7-3 and TRBJ1-5, with D maybe TRBD1 (5 bases). Germline V gene data show CDR1 as SGHTA and CDR2 as FQGTGA. The CDR3 is 14 amino acids. Trimming took off 0 bases at V and 2 bases at J, with 5 bases between the two ends. The CDR3 sequence is CASSLTGGNQPQHF. The CDR3 region has the DNA TGTGCCAGCAGCTTAACAGGGGGCAATCAGCCCCAGCATTTT.

The sample holds one count of this clone. The CDR3 is CASSWGQGAGNEQFF. The CDR3 bases are TGTGCCAGCAGCTGGGGACAGGGGGCGGGCAATGAGCAGTTCTTC. The rearrangement links TRBV7-9 to TRBJ2-1; 12 bases match TRBD1. The CDR3 runs to 15 residues. V lost 4 bases to trimming and J lost 6 bases; unmatched junction nucleotides: 4. Germline CDR1 is SEHNR and CDR2 is FQNEAQ (reference sequence).

This chain uses TRBV5-1 with TRBJ1-1; D is possibly TRBD1 (6 bases). Germline V lookup: CDR1 SGHRS, CDR2 YFSETQ. The CDR3 contains 15 residues. With 0 bases removed from V and 2 bases from J, the gap between germline ends came to 11 bases. CDR3 region: CASSLGLGTNTEAFF. In nucleotides, the CDR3 is TGCGCCAGCAGCTTGGGTCTGGGGACAAACACTGAAGCTTTCTTT.